Presented here are 10 T cell receptor beta chains from one specimen sequenced in a study of cytomegalovirus exposure and HLA in healthy donors. PCR primers comprised 60 Vbeta and 13 Jbeta primers. TCRdb's table, derived via immunoSEQ multiplex PCR, lists solely in-frame clones and lacks some. The data contain roughly 55,000 clones, more than 65% of them seen just once; the ten biggest clones take up less than 45%. Sequencing was done on a sample of PBMCs. The receptors here all came from a man aged 35 to 55 in good health and CMV-seropositive.

This clone has a count of ten or more. The chain uses TRBV5-1 and TRBJ2-2; 9 nucleotides agree with TRBD1. Germline V gene lookup returns CDR1 SGHRS and CDR2 YFSETQ. Trimming took 0 bases from V and 5 from J; bases not matched to a gene: 8. The CDR3 contains 17 residues. The CDR3 DNA sequence: TGCGCCAGCAGCTTGGCCGGCCCGGGACAGGGAACCGGGGAGCTGTTTTTT. Residues: CASSLAGPGQGTGELFF.

Only one count was recorded for this clone. The gene calls are TRBV29-1 and TRBJ1-4; 7 nucleotides match TRBD1. The germline V gene has CDR1 SQVTM and CDR2 ANQGSEA. CDR3 length: 15 residues. V lost 4 bases to trimming and J lost 0 bases; unmatched junction nucleotides: 5. The CDR3 here is CSVAGQKTTNEKLFF. Written as DNA, the CDR3 is TGCAGCGTTGCGGGACAGAAGACAACTAATGAAAAACTGTTTTTT.

This chain connects TRBV6-6 to TRBJ1-1; 8 bases are a match to TRBD1. V shed 7 bases, J shed 1 base, and the junction held 11 bases outside the gene matches. This CDR3 comprises 16 residues. In germline, CDR1 is MNHNY, CDR2 SVGAGI (reference sequence). The CDR3 DNA sequence: TGTGCCAGCATCCTAACGGACAGGGATCAGAACACTGAAGCTTTCTTT. Amino acids: CASILTDRDQNTEAFF.

The V and J genes are TRBV2 and TRBJ2-7; D perhaps matches TRBD1 (5 bases). Trimming shortened V by 2 bases and J by 3 bases, and 14 bases separated the two germline ends. This CDR3 region has 15 residues. In germline, CDR1 is SNHLY, CDR2 FYNNEI. DNA of the CDR3: TGTGCCAGCAGTGAAAGGACACCAGGTTACTACGAGCAGTACTTC. Protein: CASSERTPGYYEQYF.

V usage is TRBV6-5 and J usage is TRBJ2-7; TRBD2 might be the D (6 bases). CDR1 and CDR2 (germline): MNHEY, SVGAGI. The CDR3 is 13 amino acids. V lost 2 bases and J 5 bases, leaving 10 bases between the germline ends. The CDR3 protein is CASSYVAGHEQYF. The CDR3 DNA is TGTGCCAGCAGTTACGTGGCGGGGCACGAGCAGTACTTC.

The rearrangement links TRBV4-1 to TRBJ2-7, with 8 bases matching TRBD1. The CDR3 extends over 16 amino acids. V trimming: 3 bases; J trimming: 5 bases; junction bases outside the gene matches: 12. Germline V lookup: CDR1 MGHRA, CDR2 YSYEKL. The CDR3 is CASSQTPGQDRNEQYF. The CDR3 DNA reads as TGCGCCAGCAGCCAGACCCCGGGACAGGACCGCAACGAGCAGTACTTC.

This chain connects TRBV6-6 to TRBJ1-4; possible D gene TRBD1, 5 bases. V was cut by 6 bases and J by 2 bases, with 13 bases left in between. The germline V gene encodes CDR1 MNHNY and CDR2 SVGAGI (reference sequence). The CDR3 covers 15 residues. As DNA, the CDR3 is TGTGCCAGCAGCGCGATCCAGGGTACTAATGAAAAACTGTTTTTT. Translation gives CASSAIQGTNEKLFF.

V usage is TRBV11-1 and J usage is TRBJ2-3, with 13 bases fitting TRBD2. Germline-derived CDR1 and CDR2 are SGHAT and FQDESV (reference sequence). V was pared by 5 bases and J by 7 bases, with 9 bases of the junction left unmatched. CDR3 length: 16 amino acids. For the CDR3, the DNA is TGTGCCAGCAGCCTACAACTAGCGGGGGGGCGGAATACGCAGTATTTT. Its translation: CASSLQLAGGRNTQYF.

This clone has just one count. This chain joins TRBV7-3 and TRBJ1-2, with D uncertain. The length of the CDR3 is 14 residues. V was trimmed by 5 bases and J by 4 bases, leaving 14 bases between them. The germline V gene has CDR1 SGHTA and CDR2 FQGTGA. The CDR3 protein is CASSPRRQSYGYTF. The CDR3 nucleotides read TGTGCCAGCAGCCCGAGGAGGCAGAGCTATGGCTACACCTTC.

The CDR3: CASSHQGGTEYNEQFF. As DNA, the CDR3 is TGTGCCAGCAGCCACCAGGGTGGGACAGAATACAATGAGCAGTTCTTC. The genes are TRBV7-2 and TRBJ2-1; 7 bases map to TRBD1. Unmatched junction bases numbered 11, after V lost 5 bases and J lost 4 bases. Germline CDR1 and CDR2: SGHTA and FQGNSA. CDR3 length: 16 residues.